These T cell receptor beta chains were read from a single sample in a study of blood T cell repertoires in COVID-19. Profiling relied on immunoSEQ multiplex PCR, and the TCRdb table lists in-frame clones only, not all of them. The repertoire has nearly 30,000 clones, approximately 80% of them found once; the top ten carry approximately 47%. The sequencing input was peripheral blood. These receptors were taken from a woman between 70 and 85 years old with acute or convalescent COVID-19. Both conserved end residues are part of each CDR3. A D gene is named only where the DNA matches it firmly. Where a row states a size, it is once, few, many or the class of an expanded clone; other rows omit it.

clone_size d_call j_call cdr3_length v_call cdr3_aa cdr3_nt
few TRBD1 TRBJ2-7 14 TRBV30 CAPRPYRGAYEQYF TGTGCCCCAAGGCCGTACAGGGGTGCCTACGAGCAGTACTTC
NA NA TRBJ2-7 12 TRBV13 CASSLSLAEQYF TGTGCCAGCAGCTTAAGTCTAGCGGAGCAGTACTTC
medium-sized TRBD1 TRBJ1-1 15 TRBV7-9 CASSLRQGKNTEAFF TGTGCCAGCAGCCTTCGACAGGGGAAGAACACTGAAGCTTTCTTT
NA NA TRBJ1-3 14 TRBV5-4 CASSLGGLGNTIYF TGTGCCAGCAGCTTGGGGGGGCTTGGAAACACCATATATTTT
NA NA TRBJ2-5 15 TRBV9 CASSPTDRVPGTQYF TGTGCCAGCAGCCCTACGGACAGAGTCCCGGGGACCCAGTACTTC
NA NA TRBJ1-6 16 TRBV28 CASIFGTWRTNSPLHF TGTGCCAGCATCTTCGGGACATGGAGGACGAATTCACCCCTCCACTTT
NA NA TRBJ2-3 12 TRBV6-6 CASSYLLDTQYF TGTGCCAGCAGCTATCTCTTGGATACGCAGTATTTT
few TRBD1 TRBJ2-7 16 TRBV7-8 CASSLQNRGVTYEQYF TGTGCCAGCAGCTTGCAGAACAGGGGGGTAACCTACGAGCAGTACTTC
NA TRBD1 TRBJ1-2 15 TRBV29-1 CSVESGTGGSYGYTF TGCAGCGTTGAATCCGGGACAGGGGGAAGCTATGGCTACACCTTC
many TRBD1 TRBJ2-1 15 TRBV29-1 CSVVAGTGSYNEQFF TGCAGCGTTGTAGCTGGGACAGGTTCCTACAATGAGCAGTTCTTC
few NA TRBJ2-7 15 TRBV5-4 CASSSAGLSSYEQYF TGTGCCAGCAGCTCGGCGGGCCTAAGCTCCTACGAGCAGTACTTC
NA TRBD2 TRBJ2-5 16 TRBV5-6 CASAGLAGNPLETQYF TGTGCCAGCGCTGGACTAGCGGGCAATCCGTTGGAGACCCAGTACTTC
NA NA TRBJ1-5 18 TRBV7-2 CASSSRPGGLGSNQPQHF TGTGCCAGCAGCTCCCGGCCGGGGGGGCTCGGGAGCAATCAGCCCCAGCATTTT
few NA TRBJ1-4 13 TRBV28 CASIEATNGKLFF TGTGCCAGCATAGAAGCAACTAATGGAAAACTGTTTTTT
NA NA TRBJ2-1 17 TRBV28 CASSSTGRLMSYNEQFF TGTGCCAGCAGTTCTACAGGGCGCCTTATGTCCTACAATGAGCAGTTCTTC
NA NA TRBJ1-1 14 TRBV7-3 CASGPGLRNTEAFF TGTGCCAGCGGCCCAGGCCTCCGGAACACTGAAGCTTTCTTT
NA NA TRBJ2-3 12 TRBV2 CASNLGTDTQYF TGTGCCAGCAATCTAGGCACAGATACGCAGTATTTT
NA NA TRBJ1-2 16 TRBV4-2 CASSQGGQGSNYGYTF TGTGCCAGCAGCCAAGGGGGGCAGGGGAGTAACTATGGCTACACCTTC
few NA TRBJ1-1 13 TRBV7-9 CASSSPVNTEAFF TGTGCCAGCAGCTCCCCAGTGAACACTGAAGCTTTCTTT
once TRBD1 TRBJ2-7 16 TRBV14 CASSQGDRGLDYEQYF TGTGCCAGCAGCCAAGGGGACAGGGGGCTCGACTACGAGCAGTACTTC
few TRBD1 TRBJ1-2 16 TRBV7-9 CASSLAEGTGGNGYTF TGTGCCAGCAGCTTAGCGGAGGGGACAGGGGGGAATGGCTACACCTTC
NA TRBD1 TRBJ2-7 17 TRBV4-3 CASSQAIDRAYSYEQYF TGCGCCAGCAGCCAAGCCATCGACAGGGCTTATTCCTACGAGCAGTACTTC
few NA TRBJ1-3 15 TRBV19 CASKAGPLSGNTIYF TGTGCCAGTAAGGCAGGGCCACTCTCTGGAAACACCATATATTTT
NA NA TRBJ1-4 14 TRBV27 CASSPAGFGEKLFF TGTGCCAGCAGTCCGGCGGGTTTTGGTGAAAAACTGTTTTTT
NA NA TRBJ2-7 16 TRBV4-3 CASSQDSGIPPNEQYF TGCGCCAGCAGCCAAGATTCGGGAATACCACCCAACGAGCAGTACTTC
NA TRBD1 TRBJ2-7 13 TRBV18 CASGYRGLGEQYF TGTGCCAGCGGGTACAGGGGGCTCGGGGAGCAGTACTTC
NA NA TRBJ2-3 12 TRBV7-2 CASSLTGDTQYF TGTGCCAGCAGCTTGACGGGGGATACGCAGTATTTT
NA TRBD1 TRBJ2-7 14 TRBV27 CASTKGQGWNEQYF TGTGCCAGCACCAAAGGACAGGGTTGGAACGAGCAGTACTTC
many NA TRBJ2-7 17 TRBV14 CASSQANLRGGSYEQYF TGTGCCAGCAGCCAAGCAAACCTCAGGGGCGGCTCCTACGAGCAGTACTTC
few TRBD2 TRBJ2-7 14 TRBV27 CASSVRRAGVEQYF TGTGCCAGCAGTGTCCGAAGAGCGGGAGTCGAGCAGTACTTC
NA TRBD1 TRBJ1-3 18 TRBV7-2 CASSKEGQGLPSGNTIYF TGTGCCAGCAGCAAAGAGGGACAGGGCTTACCCTCTGGAAACACCATATATTTT
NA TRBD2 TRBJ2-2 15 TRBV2 CASSGLAGDTGELFF TGTGCCAGCAGCGGACTAGCGGGGGACACCGGGGAGCTGTTTTTT
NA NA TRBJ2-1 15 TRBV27 CASSLSVSSYNEQFF TGTGCCAGCAGTCTTTCTGTCAGCTCCTACAATGAGCAGTTCTTC
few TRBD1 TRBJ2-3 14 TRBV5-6 CASSDGQVTDTQYF TGTGCCAGCAGCGATGGACAGGTCACAGATACGCAGTATTTT
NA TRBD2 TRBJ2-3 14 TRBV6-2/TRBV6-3 CASSYGGGTDTQYF TGTGCCAGCAGTTATGGGGGGGGCACAGATACGCAGTATTTT
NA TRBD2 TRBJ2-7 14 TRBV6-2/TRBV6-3 CASSHPSGGYEQYF TGTGCCAGCAGTCATCCTAGCGGGGGCTACGAGCAGTACTTC
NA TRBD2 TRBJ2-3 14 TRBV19 CASSTQGGRDTQYF TGTGCCAGTAGTACCCAGGGAGGGAGAGATACGCAGTATTTT
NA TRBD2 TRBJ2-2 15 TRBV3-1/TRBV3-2 CASSWGLAGLGELFF TGTGCCAGCAGCTGGGGACTAGCGGGACTCGGGGAGCTGTTTTTT
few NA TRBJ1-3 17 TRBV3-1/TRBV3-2 CASSQDLGLSAGNTIYF TGTGCCAGCAGCCAAGATTTGGGGCTCTCGGCCGGAAACACCATATATTTT
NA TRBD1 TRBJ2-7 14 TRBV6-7 CASSLRQGGYEQYF TGTGCCAGCAGTTTAAGACAGGGCGGCTACGAGCAGTACTTC
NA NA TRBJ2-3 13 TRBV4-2 CASSQGTSDTQYF TGTGCCAGCAGCCAAGGGACTTCAGATACGCAGTATTTT
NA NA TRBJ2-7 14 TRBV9 CASSVAGVPYEQYF TGTGCCAGCAGCGTAGCAGGGGTCCCCTACGAGCAGTACTTC
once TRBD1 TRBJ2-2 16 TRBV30 CACRSRGQGVGGELFF TGTGCCTGCAGATCCCGGGGACAGGGCGTTGGCGGGGAGCTGTTTTTT
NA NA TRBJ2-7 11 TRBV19 CASSTQYEQYF TGTGCCAGTAGTACCCAATACGAGCAGTACTTC
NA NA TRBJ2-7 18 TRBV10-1 CASRTKDNKWAATYEQYF TGCGCCAGCAGAACAAAGGATAATAAGTGGGCCGCAACCTACGAGCAGTACTTC